The T cell receptor (beta chain) under discussion was sequenced for a study of blood T cell repertoires in COVID-19 (TCRdb year 2020). Study-level background: Collaborator samples came from the United States, Italy and Spain and covered acute and convalescent phases of COVID-19. Where available, HLA class I and class II types were taken from metadata supplied by the sample provider and were not determined by assay-based typing. Nearly every sample came with metadata listing a de-identified subject ID, COVID-19 status, age in years and sex. The material from the prospective study consisted of cDNA or gDNA derived from T cells, B-cell-depleted T cells, or PBMCs. The repertoires were released in a freely available public database intended as a resource for research on the immune response to SARS-CoV-2. The samples were drawn from the first 160 participants of the ongoing ImmuneRACE study and from under 1,500 subjects provided by 6 global collaborators. Deeply sampled blood TCRbeta repertoires from subjects exposed to, actively infected with, or recovered from COVID-19 were included in the dataset.

Comments on this clone: There is no known antigen for this receptor. No much larger clone is present one base from it, and per-base qualities are unavailable.

Beyond this particular receptor, the publication reports: Clinical and demographic metadata were provided uncurated, with the amount varying by source and participant.

Collaborating institutions collected whole blood in K2EDTA tubes following their own protocols. For TCRbeta analysis, collaborators shipped samples as frozen whole blood, isolated PBMCs, or DNA extracted from either of those sample types. Trimming removed 5 bases from V and 1 base from J, leaving 8 bases between the germline ends. For CDR1 and CDR2, the germline V gene lists MRHNA and SNTAGT. The CDR3, cysteine through phenylalanine, is 13 amino acids long. The only DNA kept is the CDR3, 39 bases in frame from the first base. TCRbeta CDR3 regions were amplified from genomic DNA by means of the immunoSEQ Assay, a bias-controlled multiplex PCR. The study's own analysis went as follows. The number of nucleated cells in each sample was estimated from the amplification of reference gene primers within the assay. To quantify the absolute abundance of each unique TCRbeta CDR3 rearrangement, sequence reads were collapsed and filtered. Productive Simpson clonality was computed per sample as the square root of Simpson's diversity index over productive rearrangements. TCRdb provides this immuneACCESS table in a form limited to in-frame rearrangements. Some clones are lacking; in checked studies, under half of them reflect an unresolved V gene, and why the rest are absent is not known. The V and J calls and clone size were taken over from that table, and D and trimming were inferred from the DNA. The table for this sample lists 150,000 or so clones; roughly 86% of them were counted only once. About 7% of the sample lies in the top ten.

The chain uses TRBV6-4 and TRBJ1-1, with no confidently assigned D gene. The source of this sequence is a man aged 50-59 years with active or convalescent COVID-19. The material sequenced was peripheral blood. The CDR3 sequence is CASSRTENTEAFF. The DNA sequence reads TGTGCCAGCAGTAGAACAGAGAACACTGAAGCTTTCTTT.